A single sample is the source of the 4 T cell receptor beta chains below, sequenced in a study of blood T cells in healthy people across ages. A second PCR of 7 to 11 cycles used a sample-barcoded 5' primer and a J-beta primer mix. TCRdb re-called the 5' RACE reads through MiXCR, storing one row per CDR3 protein. This table holds about 800,000 distinct CDR3 sequences, roughly 25% found once. This sample was shared with a second study, whose subject was T cells of mothers and their children.

Input material: blood. These receptors originate from a boy between 10 and 17 years old in good health.

Here the CDR3 reads CAWGQGSMNTEAFF. For the CDR3, the DNA is TGTGCCTGGGGACAGGGTAGTATGAACACTGAAGCTTTCTTT. The V and J genes are TRBV30 and TRBJ1-1; TRBD1 aligns across 8 bases. The germline gives CDR1 GTSNPN, CDR2 SVGIG (reference sequence). Losses at the gene ends were 5 bases for V and 0 bases for J; bases not matched to a gene: 5. CDR3 length: 14 amino acids.

The chain has TRBV7-2 and TRBJ1-1, with D hard to call. The length of the CDR3 is 13 residues. Germline V gene sequence: CDR1 SGHTA, CDR2 FQGNSA. Trimming removed 2 bases from V and 4 bases from J, with 8 bases in between. CDR3 protein: CASSLLDGTEAFF. The CDR3 DNA sequence: TGTGCCAGCAGCTTACTGGACGGCACTGAAGCTTTCTTT.

This clonotype was counted between two and nine times. The V gene is TRBV7-2, the J gene TRBJ2-5; no reliable D call. The germline gives CDR1 SGHTA, CDR2 FQGNSA. V dropped 1 base and J dropped 5 bases, with 8 bases sitting between them. The CDR3 length is 13 residues. Here the CDR3 reads CASSLVSRETQYF. The CDR3 DNA follows: TGTGCCAGCAGCTTAGTTTCAAGGGAGACCCAGTACTTC. The entire variable domain, with the rest obtained from reference TRBV7-2 and TRBJ2-5, is as follows: GAGVSQSPSNKVTEKGKDVELRCDPISGHTALYWYRQSLGQGLEFLIYFQGNSAPDKSGLPSDRFSAERTGGSVSTLTIQRTQQEDSAVYLCASSLVSRETQYFGPGTRLLVL.

The CDR3 coding sequence is TGCAGCGTCCCTTTACGGCGCGGGAGGGCCGGTGAGCAGTTCTTC. Its protein is CSVPLRRGRAGEQFF. The chain joins TRBV29-1 to TRBJ2-1, with 9 bases lining up with TRBD2. Losses at the gene ends were 6 bases for V and 9 bases for J; bases not matched to a gene: 15. The CDR3 is 15 amino acids. Germline-derived CDR1 and CDR2 are SQVTM and ANQGSEA.